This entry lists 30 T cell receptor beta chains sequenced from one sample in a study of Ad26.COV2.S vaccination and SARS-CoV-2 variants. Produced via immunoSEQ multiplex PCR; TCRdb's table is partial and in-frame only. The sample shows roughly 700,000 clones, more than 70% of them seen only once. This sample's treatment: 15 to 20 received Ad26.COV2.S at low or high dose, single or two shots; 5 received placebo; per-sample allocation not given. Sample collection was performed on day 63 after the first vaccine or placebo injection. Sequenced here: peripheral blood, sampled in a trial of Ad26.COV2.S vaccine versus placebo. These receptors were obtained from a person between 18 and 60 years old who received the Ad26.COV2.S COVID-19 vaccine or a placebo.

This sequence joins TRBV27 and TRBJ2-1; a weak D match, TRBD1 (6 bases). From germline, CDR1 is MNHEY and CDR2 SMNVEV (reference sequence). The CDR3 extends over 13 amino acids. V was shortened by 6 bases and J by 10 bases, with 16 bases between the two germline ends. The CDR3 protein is CASSKRGNREQFF. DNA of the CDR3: TGTGCCAGCAGCAAAAGGGGGAACCGGGAGCAGTTCTTC.

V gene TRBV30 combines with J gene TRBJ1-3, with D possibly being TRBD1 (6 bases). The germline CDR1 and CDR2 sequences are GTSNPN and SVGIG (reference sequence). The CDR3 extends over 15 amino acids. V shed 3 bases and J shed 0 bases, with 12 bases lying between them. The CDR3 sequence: CAWSPGTFSGNTIYF. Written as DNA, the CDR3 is TGTGCCTGGAGCCCGGGGACATTCTCTGGAAACACCATATATTTT.

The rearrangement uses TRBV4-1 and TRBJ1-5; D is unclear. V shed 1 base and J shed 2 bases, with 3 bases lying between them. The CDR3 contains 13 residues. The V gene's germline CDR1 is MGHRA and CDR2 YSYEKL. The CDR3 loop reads CASSQGRNQPQHF. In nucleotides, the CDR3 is TGCGCCAGCAGCCAAGGCCGCAATCAGCCCCAGCATTTT.

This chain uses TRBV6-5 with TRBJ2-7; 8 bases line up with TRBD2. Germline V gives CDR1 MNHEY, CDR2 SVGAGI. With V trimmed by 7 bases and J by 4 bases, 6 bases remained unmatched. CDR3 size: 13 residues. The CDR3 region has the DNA TGTGCCAGCAAAGCGGGAGTAACGTACGAGCAGTACTTC. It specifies CASKAGVTYEQYF.

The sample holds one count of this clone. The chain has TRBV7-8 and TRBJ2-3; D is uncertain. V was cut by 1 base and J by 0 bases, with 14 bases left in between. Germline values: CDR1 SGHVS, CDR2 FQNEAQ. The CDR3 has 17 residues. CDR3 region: CASSLGGRFPSTDTQYF. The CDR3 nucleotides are TGTGCCAGCAGCTTAGGAGGCAGGTTTCCTAGCACAGATACGCAGTATTTT.

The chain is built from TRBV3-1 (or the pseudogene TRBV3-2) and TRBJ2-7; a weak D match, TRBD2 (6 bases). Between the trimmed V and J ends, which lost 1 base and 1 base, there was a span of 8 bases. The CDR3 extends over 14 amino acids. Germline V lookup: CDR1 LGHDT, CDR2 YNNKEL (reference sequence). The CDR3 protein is CASSQGGLSYEQYF. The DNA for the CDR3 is TGTGCCAGCAGCCAAGGAGGACTATCCTACGAGCAGTACTTC.

CDR3 nucleotides: TGTGCCAGCAGTTACCGTAGTGAGCAGTTCTTC. This sequence encodes CASSYRSEQFF. The V call is TRBV6-2 or TRBV6-3, the J call TRBJ2-1; D is unclear. CDR3 length: 11 residues. Germline assignment: CDR1 MNHEY and CDR2 SVGEGT. Trimming took 2 bases from V and 9 from J, leaving 5 bases between them.

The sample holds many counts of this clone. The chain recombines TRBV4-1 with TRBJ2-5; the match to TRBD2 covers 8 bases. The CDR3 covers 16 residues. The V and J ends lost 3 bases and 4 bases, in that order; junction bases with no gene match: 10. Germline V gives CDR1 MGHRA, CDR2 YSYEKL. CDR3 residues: CASSQGLAGPAETQYF. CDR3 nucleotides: TGCGCCAGCAGCCAGGGATTAGCGGGGCCTGCAGAGACCCAGTACTTC.

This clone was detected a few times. CDR3: CATSEGKAIVRNEQFF. Here the CDR3 DNA reads TGTGCCACCAGCGAGGGAAAGGCAATTGTTAGGAATGAGCAGTTCTTC. This chain uses TRBV15 with TRBJ2-1; D might be TRBD2 (5 bases). Trimming cost V 5 bases and J 7 bases, with 21 bases left between them. CDR1 is LNHNV, CDR2 YYDKDF, per germline (reference sequence). The CDR3 has 16 amino acids.

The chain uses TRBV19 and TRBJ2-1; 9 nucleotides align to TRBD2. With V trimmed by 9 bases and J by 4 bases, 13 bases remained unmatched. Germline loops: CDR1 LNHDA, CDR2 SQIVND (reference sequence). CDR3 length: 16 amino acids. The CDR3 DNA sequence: TGTGCCAGCAAGATGGGCACTAGCGGGTTGTACAATGAGCAGTTCTTC. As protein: CASKMGTSGLYNEQFF. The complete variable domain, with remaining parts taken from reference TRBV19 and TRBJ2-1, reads DGGITQSPKYLFRKEGQNVTLSCEQNLNHDAMYWYRQDPGQGLRLIYYSQIVNDFQKGDIAEGYSVSREKKESFPLTVTSAQKNPTAFYLCASKMGTSGLYNEQFFGPGTRLTVL.

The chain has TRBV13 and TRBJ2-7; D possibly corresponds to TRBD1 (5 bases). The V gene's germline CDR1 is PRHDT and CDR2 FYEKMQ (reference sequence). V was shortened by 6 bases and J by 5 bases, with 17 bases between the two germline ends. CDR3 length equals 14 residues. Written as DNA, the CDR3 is TGTGCCAGCAGTCTTGTAGACAGTTTTAACGAGCAGTACTTC. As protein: CASSLVDSFNEQYF.

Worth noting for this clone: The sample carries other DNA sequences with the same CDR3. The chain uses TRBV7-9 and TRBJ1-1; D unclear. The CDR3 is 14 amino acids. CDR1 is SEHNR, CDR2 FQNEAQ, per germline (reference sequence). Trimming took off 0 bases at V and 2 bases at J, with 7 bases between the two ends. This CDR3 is CASSLAQTNTEAFF. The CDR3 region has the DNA TGTGCCAGCAGCTTAGCGCAGACCAACACTGAAGCTTTCTTT.

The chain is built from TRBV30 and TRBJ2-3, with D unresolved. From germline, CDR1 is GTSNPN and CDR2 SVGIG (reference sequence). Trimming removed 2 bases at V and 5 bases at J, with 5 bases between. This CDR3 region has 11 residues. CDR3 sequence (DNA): TGTGCCTGGAGTCCGAGAGATACGCAGTATTTT. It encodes CAWSPRDTQYF.

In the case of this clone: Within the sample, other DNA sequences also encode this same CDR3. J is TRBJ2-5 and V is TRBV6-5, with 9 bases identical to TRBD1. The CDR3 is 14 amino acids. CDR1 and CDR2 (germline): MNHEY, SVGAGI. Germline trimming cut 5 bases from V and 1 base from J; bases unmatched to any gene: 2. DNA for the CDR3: TGTGCCAGCAGTAGGGACAGGGCCCAAGAGACCCAGTACTTC. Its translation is CASSRDRAQETQYF.

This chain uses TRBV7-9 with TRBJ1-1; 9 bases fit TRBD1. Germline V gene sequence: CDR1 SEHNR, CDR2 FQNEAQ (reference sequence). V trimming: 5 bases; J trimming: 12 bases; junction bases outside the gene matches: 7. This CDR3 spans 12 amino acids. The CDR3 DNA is TGTGCCAGCAGCAGACAGGGGGTAGGGTCTTTCTTT. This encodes CASSRQGVGSFF.

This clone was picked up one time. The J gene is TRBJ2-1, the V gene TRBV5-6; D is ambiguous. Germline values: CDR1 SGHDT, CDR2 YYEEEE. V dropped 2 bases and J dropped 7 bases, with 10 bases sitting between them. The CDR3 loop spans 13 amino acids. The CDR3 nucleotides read TGTGCCAGCAGCTTCGGCCTACATAATGAGCAGTTCTTC. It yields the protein CASSFGLHNEQFF. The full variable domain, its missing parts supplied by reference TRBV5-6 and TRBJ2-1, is DAGVTQSPTHLIKTRGQQVTLRCSPKSGHDTVSWYQQALGQGPQFIFQYYEEEERQRGNFPDRFSGHQFPNYSSELNVNALLLGDSALYLCASSFGLHNEQFFGPGTRLTVL.

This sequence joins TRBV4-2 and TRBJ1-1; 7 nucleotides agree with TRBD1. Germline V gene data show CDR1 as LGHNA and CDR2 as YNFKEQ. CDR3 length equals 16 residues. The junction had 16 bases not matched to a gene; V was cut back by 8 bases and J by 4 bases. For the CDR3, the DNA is TGTGCCAGCTCCGGAGGGGGCGCGGGTGTGGTCACTGAAGCTTTCTTT. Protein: CASSGGGAGVVTEAFF.

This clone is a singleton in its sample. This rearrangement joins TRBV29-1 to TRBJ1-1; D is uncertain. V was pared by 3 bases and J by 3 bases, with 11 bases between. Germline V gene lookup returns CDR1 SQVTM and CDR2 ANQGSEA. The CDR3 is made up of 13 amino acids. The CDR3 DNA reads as TGCAGCGTTGAGGCACGGGGAGACACTGAAGCTTTCTTT. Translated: CSVEARGDTEAFF. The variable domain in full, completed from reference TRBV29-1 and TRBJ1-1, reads SAVISQKPSRDICQRGTSLTIQCQVDSQVTMMFWYRQQPGQSLTLIATANQGSEATYESGFVIDKFPISRPNLTFSTLTVSNMSPEDSSIYLCSVEARGDTEAFFGQGTRLTVV.

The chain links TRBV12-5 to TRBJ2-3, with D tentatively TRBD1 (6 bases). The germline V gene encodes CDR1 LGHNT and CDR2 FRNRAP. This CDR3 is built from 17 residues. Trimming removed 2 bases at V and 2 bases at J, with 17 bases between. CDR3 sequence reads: CASGLTPGQGLTDTQYF. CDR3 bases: TGTGCTAGTGGTTTGACCCCGGGGCAGGGGCTCACAGATACGCAGTATTTT.

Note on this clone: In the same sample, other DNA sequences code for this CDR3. DNA for the CDR3: TGTGCCAGCAGTCCGACTAGCGGACAAGAGACCCAGTACTTC. It translates to CASSPTSGQETQYF. The chain joins TRBV3-1 (or the pseudogene TRBV3-2) to TRBJ2-5; 9 positions match TRBD2. The trim removed 6 bases at V and 2 bases at J, leaving 4 bases unmatched. Per germline, CDR1 LGHDT and CDR2 YNNKEL (reference sequence). The CDR3 is made up of 14 amino acids.

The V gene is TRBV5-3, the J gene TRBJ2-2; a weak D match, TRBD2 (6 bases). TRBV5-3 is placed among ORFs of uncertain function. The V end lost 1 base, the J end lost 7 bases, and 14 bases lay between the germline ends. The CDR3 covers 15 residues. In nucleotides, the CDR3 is TGTGCCAGAAGCTTGCTCGGGAGATTCGACGGGGAGCTGTTTTTT. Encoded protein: CARSLLGRFDGELFF.

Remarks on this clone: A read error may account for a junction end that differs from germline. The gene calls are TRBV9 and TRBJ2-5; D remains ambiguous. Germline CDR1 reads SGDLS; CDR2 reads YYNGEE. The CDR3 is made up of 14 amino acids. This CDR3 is CASSMSGNQEIQYF. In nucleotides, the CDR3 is TGTGCCAGCAGCATGTCAGGAAACCAAGAGATCCAGTACTTC.

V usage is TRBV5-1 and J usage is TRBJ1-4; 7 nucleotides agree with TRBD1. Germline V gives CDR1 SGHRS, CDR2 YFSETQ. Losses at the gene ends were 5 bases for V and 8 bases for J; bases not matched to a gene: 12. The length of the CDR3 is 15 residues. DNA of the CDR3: TGCGCCAGCAGATTAGAGGGGGCTGGATCGGAAAAACTGTTTTTT. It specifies CASRLEGAGSEKLFF.

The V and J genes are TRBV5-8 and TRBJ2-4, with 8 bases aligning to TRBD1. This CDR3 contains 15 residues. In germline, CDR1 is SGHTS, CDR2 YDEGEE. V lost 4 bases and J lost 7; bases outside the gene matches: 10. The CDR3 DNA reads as TGTGCCAGCAGCCCAAGCAGGGGGCGCTCGAACATTCAGTACTTC. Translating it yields CASSPSRGRSNIQYF.

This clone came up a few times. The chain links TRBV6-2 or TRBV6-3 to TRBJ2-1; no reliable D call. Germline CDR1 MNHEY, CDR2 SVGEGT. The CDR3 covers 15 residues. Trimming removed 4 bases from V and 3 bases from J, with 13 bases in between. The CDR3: CASSSPDGYYNEQFF. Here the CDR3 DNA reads TGTGCCAGCAGTTCCCCGGACGGATACTACAATGAGCAGTTCTTC.

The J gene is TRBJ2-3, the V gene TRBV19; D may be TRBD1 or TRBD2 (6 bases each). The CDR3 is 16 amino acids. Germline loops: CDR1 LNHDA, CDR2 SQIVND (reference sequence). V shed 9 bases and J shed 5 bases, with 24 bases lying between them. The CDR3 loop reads CASHNRAGGSGDTQYF. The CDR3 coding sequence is TGTGCCAGCCACAACAGGGCAGGAGGGTCGGGAGATACGCAGTATTTT.

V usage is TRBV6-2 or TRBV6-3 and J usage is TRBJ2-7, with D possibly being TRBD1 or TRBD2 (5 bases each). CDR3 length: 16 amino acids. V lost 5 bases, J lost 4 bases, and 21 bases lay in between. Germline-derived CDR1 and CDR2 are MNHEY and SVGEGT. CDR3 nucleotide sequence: TGTGCCAGCAGTAGTATGGGGACCTCCGGAATTTACGAGCAGTACTTC. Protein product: CASSSMGTSGIYEQYF.

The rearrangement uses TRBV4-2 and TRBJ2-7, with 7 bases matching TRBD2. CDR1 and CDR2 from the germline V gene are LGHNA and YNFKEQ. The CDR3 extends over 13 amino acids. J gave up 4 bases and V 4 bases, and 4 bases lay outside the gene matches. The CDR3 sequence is CASSLGEGYEQYF. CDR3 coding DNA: TGTGCCAGCAGCCTTGGGGAGGGGTACGAGCAGTACTTC.

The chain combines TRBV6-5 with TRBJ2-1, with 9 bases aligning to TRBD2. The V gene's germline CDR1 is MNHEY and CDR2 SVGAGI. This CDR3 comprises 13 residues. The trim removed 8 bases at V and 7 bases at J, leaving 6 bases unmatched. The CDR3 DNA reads TGTGCCAGCGGGCGGGAGGGCAAGAATGAGCAGTTCTTC. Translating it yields CASGREGKNEQFF.

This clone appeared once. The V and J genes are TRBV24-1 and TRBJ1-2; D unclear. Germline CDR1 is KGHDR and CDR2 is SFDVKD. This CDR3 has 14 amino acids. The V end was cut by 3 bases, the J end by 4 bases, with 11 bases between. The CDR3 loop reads CATSDRRELYGYTF. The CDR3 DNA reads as TGTGCCACCAGTGATCGGCGGGAGCTCTATGGCTACACCTTC.